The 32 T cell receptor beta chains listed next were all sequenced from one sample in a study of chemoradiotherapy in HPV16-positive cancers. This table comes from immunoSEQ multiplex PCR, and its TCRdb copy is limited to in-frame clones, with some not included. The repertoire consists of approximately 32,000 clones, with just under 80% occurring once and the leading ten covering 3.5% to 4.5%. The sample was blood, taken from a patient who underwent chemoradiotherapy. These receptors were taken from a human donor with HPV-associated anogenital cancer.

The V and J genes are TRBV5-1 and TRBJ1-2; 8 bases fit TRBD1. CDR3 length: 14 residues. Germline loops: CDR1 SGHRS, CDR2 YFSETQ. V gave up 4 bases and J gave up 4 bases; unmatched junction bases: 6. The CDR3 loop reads CASSRTGTGYGYTF. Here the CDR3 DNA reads TGCGCCAGCAGCAGAACCGGGACAGGCTATGGCTACACCTTC.

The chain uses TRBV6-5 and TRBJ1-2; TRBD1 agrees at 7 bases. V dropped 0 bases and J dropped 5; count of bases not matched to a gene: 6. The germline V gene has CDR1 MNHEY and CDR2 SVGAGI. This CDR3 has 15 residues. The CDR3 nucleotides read TGTGCCAGCAGTTACTCACAGGGACAGCTTTATGGCTACACCTTC. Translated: CASSYSQGQLYGYTF.

The CDR3, as DNA: TGTGCCACCAGCAGACGCAGGGGAATGGACACTGAAGCTTTCTTT. Protein sequence: CATSRRRGMDTEAFF. V is TRBV15 and J is TRBJ1-1; the D gene is possibly TRBD1 (6 bases). Looked up from germline, CDR1 is LNHNV and CDR2 is YYDKDF (reference sequence). V gave up 2 bases and J gave up 3 bases, with 13 bases separating them. CDR3 length equals 15 residues.

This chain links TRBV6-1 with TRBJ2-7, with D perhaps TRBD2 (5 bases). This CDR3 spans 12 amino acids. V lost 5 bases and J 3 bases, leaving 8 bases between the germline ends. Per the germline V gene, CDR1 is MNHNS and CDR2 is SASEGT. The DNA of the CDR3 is TGTGCCAGCAGTCACAGCGGCTACGAGCAGTACTTC. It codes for CASSHSGYEQYF.

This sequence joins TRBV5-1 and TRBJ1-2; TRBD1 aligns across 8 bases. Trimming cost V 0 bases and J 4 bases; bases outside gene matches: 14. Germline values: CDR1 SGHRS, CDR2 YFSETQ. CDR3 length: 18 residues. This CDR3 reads CASSLASAGRGLTYGYTF. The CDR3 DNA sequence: TGCGCCAGCAGCTTGGCCTCTGCGGGCAGGGGGCTTACCTATGGCTACACCTTC.

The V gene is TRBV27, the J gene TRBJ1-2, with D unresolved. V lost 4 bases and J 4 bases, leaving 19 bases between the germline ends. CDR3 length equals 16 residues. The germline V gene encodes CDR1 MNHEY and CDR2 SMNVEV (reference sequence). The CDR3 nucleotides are TGTGCCAGCAGTTCCTCAAACGTGGACGCTTCCTATGGCTACACCTTC. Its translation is CASSSSNVDASYGYTF.

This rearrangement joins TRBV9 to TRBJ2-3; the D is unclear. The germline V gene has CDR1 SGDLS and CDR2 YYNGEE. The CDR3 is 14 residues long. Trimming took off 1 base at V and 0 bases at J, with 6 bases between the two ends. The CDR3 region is CASSVSTSTDTQYF. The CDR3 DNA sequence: TGTGCCAGCAGCGTATCCACTAGCACAGATACGCAGTATTTT.

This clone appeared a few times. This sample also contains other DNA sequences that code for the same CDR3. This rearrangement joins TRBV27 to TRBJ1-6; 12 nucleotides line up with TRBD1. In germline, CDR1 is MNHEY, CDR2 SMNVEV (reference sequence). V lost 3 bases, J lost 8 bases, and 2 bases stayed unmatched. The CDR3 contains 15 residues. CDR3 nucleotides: TGTGCCAGCAGTTTGGGACAGGGGGCTCATTCACCCCTCCACTTT. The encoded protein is CASSLGQGAHSPLHF.

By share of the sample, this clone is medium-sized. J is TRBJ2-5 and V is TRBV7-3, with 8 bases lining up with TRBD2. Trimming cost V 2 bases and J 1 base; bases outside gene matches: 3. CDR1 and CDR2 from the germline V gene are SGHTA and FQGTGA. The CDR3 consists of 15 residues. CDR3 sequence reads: CASSLGGGLQETQYF. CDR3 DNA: TGTGCCAGCAGCTTAGGCGGGGGGCTCCAAGAGACCCAGTACTTC.

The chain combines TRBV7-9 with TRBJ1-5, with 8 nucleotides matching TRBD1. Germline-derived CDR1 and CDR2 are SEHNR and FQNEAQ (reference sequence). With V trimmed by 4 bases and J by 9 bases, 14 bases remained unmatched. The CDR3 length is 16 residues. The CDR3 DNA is TGTGCCAGCAGCTCAACCTCAGGGGGCAGGGATGGGCCCCAGCATTTT. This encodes CASSSTSGGRDGPQHF.

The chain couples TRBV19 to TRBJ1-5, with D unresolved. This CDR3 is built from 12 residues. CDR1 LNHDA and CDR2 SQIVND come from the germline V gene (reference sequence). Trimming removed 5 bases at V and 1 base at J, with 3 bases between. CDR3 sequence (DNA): TGTGCCAGTAGTCGGAGCAATCAGCCCCAGCATTTT. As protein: CASSRSNQPQHF.

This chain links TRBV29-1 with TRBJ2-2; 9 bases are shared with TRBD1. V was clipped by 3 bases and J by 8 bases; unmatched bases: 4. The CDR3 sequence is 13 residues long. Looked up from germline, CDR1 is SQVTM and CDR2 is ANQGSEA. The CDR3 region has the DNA TGCAGCGTTGAGGGACAGGGAAGAGGGGAGCTGTTTTTT. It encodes CSVEGQGRGELFF.

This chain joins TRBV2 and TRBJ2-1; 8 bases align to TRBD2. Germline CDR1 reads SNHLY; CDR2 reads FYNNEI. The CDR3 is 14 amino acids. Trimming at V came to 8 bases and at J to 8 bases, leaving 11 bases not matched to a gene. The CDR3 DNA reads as TGTGCCAGCCACTCCCGGACTAGCAAGGATGAGCAGTTCTTC. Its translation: CASHSRTSKDEQFF.

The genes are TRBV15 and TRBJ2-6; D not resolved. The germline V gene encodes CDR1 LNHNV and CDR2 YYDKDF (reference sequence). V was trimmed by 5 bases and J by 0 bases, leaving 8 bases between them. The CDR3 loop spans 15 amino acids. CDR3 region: CATSGRNSGANVLTF. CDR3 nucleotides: TGTGCCACCAGCGGCAGAAACTCTGGGGCCAACGTCCTGACTTTC.

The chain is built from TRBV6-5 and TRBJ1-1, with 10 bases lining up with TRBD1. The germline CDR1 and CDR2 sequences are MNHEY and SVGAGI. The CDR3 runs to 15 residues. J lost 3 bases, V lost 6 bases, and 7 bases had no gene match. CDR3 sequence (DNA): TGTGCCAGCAGATATACCGGGACAGGGGACACTGAAGCTTTCTTT. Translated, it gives CASRYTGTGDTEAFF.

The CDR3 is CASSVTGLAGYQETQYF. The CDR3 DNA reads TGCGCCAGCAGTGTAACTGGACTAGCGGGGTACCAAGAGACCCAGTACTTC. V gene TRBV5-1 combines with J gene TRBJ2-5; TRBD2 matches at 12 bases. Germline values: CDR1 SGHRS, CDR2 YFSETQ. V shed 5 bases, J shed 0 bases, and the junction held 8 bases outside the gene matches. CDR3 length: 17 amino acids.

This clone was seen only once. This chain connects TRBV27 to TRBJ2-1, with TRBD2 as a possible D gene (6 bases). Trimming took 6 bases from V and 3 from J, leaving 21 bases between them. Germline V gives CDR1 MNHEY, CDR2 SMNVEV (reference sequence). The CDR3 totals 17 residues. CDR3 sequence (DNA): TGTGCCAGCAGGACGTGGGCTAGCGCGCACATCTACAATGAGCAGTTCTTC. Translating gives CASRTWASAHIYNEQFF.

CDR3 sequence: CASSLDTILQYF. CDR3 in DNA: TGTGCCAGCAGCTTAGACACGATTCTTCAGTACTTC. The gene calls are TRBV7-2 and TRBJ2-4; D is unresolved. CDR1 and CDR2 from the germline V gene are SGHTA and FQGNSA. Trimming took 1 base from V and 11 from J, leaving 9 bases between them. CDR3 length: 12 residues.

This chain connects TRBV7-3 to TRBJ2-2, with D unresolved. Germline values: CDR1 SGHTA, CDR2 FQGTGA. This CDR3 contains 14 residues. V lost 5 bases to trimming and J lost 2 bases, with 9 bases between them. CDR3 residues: CASSQISNTGELFF. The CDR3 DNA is TGTGCCAGCAGCCAAATTTCCAACACCGGGGAGCTGTTTTTT.

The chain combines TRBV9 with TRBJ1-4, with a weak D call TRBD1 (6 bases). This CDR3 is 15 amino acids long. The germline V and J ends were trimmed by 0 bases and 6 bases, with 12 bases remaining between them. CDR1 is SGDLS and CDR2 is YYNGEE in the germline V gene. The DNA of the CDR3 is TGTGCCAGCAGCGTAGGGACAGCCAGTGATGAAAAACTGTTTTTT. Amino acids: CASSVGTASDEKLFF.

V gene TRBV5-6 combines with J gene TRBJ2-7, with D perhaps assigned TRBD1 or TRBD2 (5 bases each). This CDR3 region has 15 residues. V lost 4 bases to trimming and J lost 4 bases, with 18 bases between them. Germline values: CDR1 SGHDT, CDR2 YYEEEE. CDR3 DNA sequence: TGTGCCAGCAGCCGGGTTACCGGGGCCGGGTACGAGCAGTACTTC. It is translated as CASSRVTGAGYEQYF.

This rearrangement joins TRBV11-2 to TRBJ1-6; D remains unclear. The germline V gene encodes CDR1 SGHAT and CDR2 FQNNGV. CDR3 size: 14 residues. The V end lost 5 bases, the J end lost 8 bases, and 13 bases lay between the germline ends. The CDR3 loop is CASSIRVRDSPLHF. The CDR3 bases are TGTGCCAGCAGCATCCGGGTTCGGGATTCACCCCTCCACTTT.

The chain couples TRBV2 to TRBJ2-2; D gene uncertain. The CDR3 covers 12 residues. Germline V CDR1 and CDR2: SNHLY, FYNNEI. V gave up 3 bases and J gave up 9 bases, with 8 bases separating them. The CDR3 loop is CASSEGMRELFF. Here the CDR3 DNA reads TGTGCCAGCAGTGAGGGCATGCGGGAGCTGTTTTTT.

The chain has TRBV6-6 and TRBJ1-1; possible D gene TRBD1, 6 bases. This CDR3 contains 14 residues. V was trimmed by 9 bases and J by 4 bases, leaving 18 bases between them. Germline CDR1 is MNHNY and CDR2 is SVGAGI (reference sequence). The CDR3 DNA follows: TGTGCCAGTGGGACAACAGGGTTCATCACTGAAGCTTTCTTT. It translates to CASGTTGFITEAFF.

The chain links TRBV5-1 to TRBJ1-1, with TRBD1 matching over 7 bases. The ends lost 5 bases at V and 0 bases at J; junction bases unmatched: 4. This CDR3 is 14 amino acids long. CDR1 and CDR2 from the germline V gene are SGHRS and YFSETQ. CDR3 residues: CASRPGGMNTEAFF. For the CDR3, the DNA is TGCGCCAGCAGACCAGGGGGGATGAACACTGAAGCTTTCTTT.

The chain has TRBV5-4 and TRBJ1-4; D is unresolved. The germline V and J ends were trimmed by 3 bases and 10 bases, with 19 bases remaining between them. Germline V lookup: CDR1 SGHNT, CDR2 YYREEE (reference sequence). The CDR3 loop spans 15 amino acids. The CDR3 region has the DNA TGTGCCAGCAGCTCACCGGGAGGTGATTGGGGAAAACTGTTTTTT. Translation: CASSSPGGDWGKLFF. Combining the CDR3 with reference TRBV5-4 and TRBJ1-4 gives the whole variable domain ETGVTQSPTHLIKTRGQQVTLRCSSQSGHNTVSWYQQALGQGPQFIFQYYREEENGRGNFPPRFSGLQFPNYSSELNVNALELDDSALYLCASSSPGGDWGKLFFGSGTQLSVL.

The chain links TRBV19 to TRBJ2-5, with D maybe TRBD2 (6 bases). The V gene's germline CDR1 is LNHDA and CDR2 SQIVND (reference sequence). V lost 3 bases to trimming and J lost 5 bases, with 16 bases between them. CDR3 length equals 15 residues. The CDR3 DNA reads TGTGCCAGTAGTATGACGGCGGGGATCCATGAGACCCAGTACTTC. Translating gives CASSMTAGIHETQYF.

The DNA for the CDR3 is TGTGCCAGCAGCCCCTGGACAGGAGTCGGGGGGAACACTGAAGCTTTCTTT. Translating it yields CASSPWTGVGGNTEAFF. The chain has TRBV7-3 and TRBJ1-1; 7 nucleotides match TRBD1. This CDR3 is built from 17 residues. The junction had 13 bases not matched to a gene; V was cut back by 5 bases and J by 1 base. The germline V gene encodes CDR1 SGHTA and CDR2 FQGTGA.

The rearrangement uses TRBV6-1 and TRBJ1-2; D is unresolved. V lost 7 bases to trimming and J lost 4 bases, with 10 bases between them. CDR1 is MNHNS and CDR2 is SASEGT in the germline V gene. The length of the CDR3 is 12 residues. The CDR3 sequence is CASKSVLYGYTF. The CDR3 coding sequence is TGTGCCAGCAAAAGCGTTCTCTATGGCTACACCTTC.

The CDR3: CASSYSIVQATGELFF. The CDR3 DNA is TGTGCCAGCAGTTACTCGATAGTACAGGCCACCGGGGAGCTGTTTTTT. The chain employs TRBV6-5 and TRBJ2-2; D might be TRBD1 (5 bases). This CDR3 spans 16 amino acids. Germline V gene sequence: CDR1 MNHEY, CDR2 SVGAGI. Trimming took off 0 bases at V and 4 bases at J, with 12 bases between the two ends.

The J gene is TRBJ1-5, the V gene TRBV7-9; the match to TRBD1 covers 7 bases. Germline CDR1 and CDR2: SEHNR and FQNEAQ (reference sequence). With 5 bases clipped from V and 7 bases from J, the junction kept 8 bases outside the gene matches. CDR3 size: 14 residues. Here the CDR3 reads CASSQGGEGQPQHF. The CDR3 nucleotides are TGTGCCAGCAGCCAAGGGGGCGAAGGCCAGCCCCAGCATTTT. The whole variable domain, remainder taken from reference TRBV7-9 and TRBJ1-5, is DTGVSQNPRHKITKRGQNVTFRCDPISEHNRLYWYRQTLGQGPEFLTYFQNEAQLEKSRLLSDRFSAERPKGSFSTLEIQRTEQGDSAMYLCASSQGGEGQPQHFGDGTRLSIL.

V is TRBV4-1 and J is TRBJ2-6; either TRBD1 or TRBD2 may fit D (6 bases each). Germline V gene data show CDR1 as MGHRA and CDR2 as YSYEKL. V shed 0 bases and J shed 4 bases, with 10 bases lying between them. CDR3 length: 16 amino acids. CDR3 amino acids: CASSQDPGAGANVLTF. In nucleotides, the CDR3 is TGCGCCAGCAGCCAAGATCCGGGGGCCGGGGCCAACGTCCTGACTTTC.